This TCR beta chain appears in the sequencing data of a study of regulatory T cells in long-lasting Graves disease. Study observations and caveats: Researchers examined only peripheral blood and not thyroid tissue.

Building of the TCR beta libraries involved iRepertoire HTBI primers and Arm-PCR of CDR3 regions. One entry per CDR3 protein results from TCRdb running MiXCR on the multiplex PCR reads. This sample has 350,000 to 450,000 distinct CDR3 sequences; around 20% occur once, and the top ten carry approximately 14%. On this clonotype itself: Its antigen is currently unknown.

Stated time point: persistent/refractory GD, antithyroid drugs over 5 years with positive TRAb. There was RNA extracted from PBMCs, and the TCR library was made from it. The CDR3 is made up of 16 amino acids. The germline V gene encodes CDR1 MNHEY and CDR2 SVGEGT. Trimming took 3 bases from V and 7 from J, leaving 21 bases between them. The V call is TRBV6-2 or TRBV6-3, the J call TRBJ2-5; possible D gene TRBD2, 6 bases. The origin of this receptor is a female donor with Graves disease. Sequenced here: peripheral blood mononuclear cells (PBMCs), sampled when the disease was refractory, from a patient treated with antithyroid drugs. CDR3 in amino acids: CASSYSGETSPGTQYF. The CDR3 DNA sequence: TGTGCCAGCAGTTATTCGGGGGAAACGAGCCCCGGGACCCAGTACTTC.